This T cell receptor beta chain was sequenced for a study of T cells in Graves' hyperthyroidism and ophthalmopathy. General observations from the study: Patients with ophthalmopathy were separated from those with stable hyperthyroidism by a 13 V-J model.

This clonotype was picked up a small number of times. What it binds is not known. TCR beta CDR3 regions were amplified from RNA transcripts. HTBI primers drove first-round RT-PCR of the TCR CDR3. From the multiplex PCR reads, TCRdb called clonotypes with MiXCR, one entry per CDR3 protein. The sample holds almost 600,000 distinct CDR3 sequences, around 45% seen once. In germline, CDR1 is SNHLY, CDR2 FYNNEI. V was trimmed by 7 bases and J by 5 bases, leaving 8 bases between them. The CDR3 is 11 residues long. Patients aged 18 to 65 had newly diagnosed hyperthyroidism of under 2 months' duration. What was sequenced was peripheral blood or thyroid tissue (not recorded which). The rearrangement joins TRBV2 to TRBJ1-1; D unresolved. The receptor was derived from a woman aged 18-30 years with Graves' hyperthyroidism. DNA of the CDR3: TGTGCCAGCAAGGGAGTGACTGAAGCTTTCTTT. This gives the protein CASKGVTEAFF.